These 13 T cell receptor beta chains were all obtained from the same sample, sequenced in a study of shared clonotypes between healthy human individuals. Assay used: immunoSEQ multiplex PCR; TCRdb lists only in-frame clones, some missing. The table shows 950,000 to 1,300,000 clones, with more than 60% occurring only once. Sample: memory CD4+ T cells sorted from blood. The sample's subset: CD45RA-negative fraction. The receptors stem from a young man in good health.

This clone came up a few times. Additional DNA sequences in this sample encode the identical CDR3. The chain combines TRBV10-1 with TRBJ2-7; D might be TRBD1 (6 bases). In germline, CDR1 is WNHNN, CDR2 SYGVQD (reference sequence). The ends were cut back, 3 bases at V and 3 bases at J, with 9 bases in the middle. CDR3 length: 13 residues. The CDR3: CASSDGQSYEQYF. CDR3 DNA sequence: TGCGCCAGCAGTGACGGACAGAGCTACGAGCAGTACTTC.

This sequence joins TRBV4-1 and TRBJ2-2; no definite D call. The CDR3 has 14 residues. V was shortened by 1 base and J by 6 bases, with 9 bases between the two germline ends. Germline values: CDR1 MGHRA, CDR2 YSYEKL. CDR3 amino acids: CASSQAPSPGELFF. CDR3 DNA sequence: TGCGCCAGCAGCCAAGCCCCCTCCCCCGGGGAGCTGTTTTTT.

CDR3 region: CASSSQGQITEAFF. For the CDR3, the DNA is TGTGCCAGCAGCAGTCAGGGACAGATCACTGAAGCTTTCTTT. This chain uses TRBV14 with TRBJ1-1; 7 nucleotides agree with TRBD1. The germline V gene has CDR1 SGHDN and CDR2 FVKESK. After removal of 5 bases from V and 4 bases from J, the junction contained 7 bases not matched to a gene. The CDR3 spans 14 residues.

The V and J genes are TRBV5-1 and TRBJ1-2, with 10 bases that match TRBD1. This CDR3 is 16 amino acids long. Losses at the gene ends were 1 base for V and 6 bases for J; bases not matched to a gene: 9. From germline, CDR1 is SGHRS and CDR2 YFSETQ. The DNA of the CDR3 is TGCGCCAGCAGCTTGTCCCTGACAGGGGGCATTGATGGCTACACCTTC. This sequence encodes CASSLSLTGGIDGYTF.

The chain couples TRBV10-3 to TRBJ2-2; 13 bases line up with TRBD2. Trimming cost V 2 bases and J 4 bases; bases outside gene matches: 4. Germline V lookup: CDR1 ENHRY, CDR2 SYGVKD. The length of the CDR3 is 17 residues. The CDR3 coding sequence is TGTGCCATCAGTGAGCCGGGACTAGCGGGACGCACCGGGGAGCTGTTTTTT. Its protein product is CAISEPGLAGRTGELFF.

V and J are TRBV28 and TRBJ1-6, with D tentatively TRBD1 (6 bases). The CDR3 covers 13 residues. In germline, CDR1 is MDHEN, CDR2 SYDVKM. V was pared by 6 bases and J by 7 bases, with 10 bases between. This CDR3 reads CASRSGGNSPLHF. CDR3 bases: TGTGCCAGCAGGAGCGGGGGCAATTCACCCCTCCACTTT.

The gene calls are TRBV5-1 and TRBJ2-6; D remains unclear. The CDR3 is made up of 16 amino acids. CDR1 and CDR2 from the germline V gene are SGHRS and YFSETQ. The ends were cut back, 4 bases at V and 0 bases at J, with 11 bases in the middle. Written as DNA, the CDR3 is TGCGCCAGCAGCCCCCTCATGGGCTCTGGGGCCAACGTCCTGACTTTC. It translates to CASSPLMGSGANVLTF.

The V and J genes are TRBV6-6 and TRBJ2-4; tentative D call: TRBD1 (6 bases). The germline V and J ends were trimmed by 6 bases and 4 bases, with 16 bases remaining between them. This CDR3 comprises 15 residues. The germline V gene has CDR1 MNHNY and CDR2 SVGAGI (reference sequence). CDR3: CASRHDRQGKNIQYF. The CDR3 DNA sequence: TGTGCCAGCAGACACGACAGGCAGGGGAAAAACATTCAGTACTTC.

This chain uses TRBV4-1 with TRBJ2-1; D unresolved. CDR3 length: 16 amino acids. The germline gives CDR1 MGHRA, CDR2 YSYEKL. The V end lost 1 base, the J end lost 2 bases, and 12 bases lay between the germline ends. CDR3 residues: CASSQVDILTYNEQFF. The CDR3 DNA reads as TGCGCCAGCAGCCAAGTCGACATCCTTACCTACAATGAGCAGTTCTTC.

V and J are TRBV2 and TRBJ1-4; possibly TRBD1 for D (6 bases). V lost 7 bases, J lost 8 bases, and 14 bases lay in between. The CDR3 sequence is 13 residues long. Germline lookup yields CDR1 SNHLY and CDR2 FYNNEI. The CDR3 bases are TGTGCCAGCACCCGGACAGTAACCGAAAAACTGTTTTTT. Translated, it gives CASTRTVTEKLFF. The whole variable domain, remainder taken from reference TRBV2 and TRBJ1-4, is EPEVTQTPSHQVTQMGQEVILRCVPISNHLYFYWYRQILGQKVEFLVSFYNNEISEKSEIFDDQFSVERPDGSNFTLKIRSTKLEDSAMYFCASTRTVTEKLFFGSGTQLSVL.

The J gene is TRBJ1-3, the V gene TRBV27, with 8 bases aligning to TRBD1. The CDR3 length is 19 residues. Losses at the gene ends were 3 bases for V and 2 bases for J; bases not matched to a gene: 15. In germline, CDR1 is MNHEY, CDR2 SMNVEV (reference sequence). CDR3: CASSFIHPPQGATGNTIYF. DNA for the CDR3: TGTGCCAGCAGTTTTATACACCCCCCCCAGGGGGCAACTGGAAACACCATATATTTT.

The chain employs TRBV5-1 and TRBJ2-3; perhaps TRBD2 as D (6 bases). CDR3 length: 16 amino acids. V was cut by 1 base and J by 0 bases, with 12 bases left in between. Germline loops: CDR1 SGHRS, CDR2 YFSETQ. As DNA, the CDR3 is TGCGCCAGCAGCTTGCCGGGCGGGACTAGCACAGATACGCAGTATTTT. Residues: CASSLPGGTSTDTQYF. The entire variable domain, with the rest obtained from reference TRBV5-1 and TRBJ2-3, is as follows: KAGVTQTPRYLIKTRGQQVTLSCSPISGHRSVSWYQQTPGQGLQFLFEYFSETQRNKGNFPGRFSGRQFSNSRSEMNVSTLELGDSALYLCASSLPGGTSTDTQYFGPGTRLTVL.

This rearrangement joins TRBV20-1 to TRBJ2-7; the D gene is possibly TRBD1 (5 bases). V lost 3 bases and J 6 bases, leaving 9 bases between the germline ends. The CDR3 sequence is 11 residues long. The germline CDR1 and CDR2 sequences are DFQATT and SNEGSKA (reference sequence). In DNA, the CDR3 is TGCAGTGCTAGCCACCAGGGCGAGCAGTACTTC. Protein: CSASHQGEQYF.